The following is a T cell receptor beta chain sequence with its context. Its target is unknown. Looked up from germline, CDR1 is SGHAT and CDR2 is FQNNGV. CDR3 size: 14 residues. Trimming removed 2 bases at V and 4 bases at J, with 11 bases between. This sample is drawn from a study of cytomegalovirus exposure and HLA in healthy donors. Study-wide findings and caveats: Indistinguishable V segments, including TRBV6-2 and TRBV6-3, were excluded. Segments of the TCR beta V type were, in most cases, productive about 87% or about 30% of the time in an earlier analysis. TCR beta chains associated with HLA were, in a later analysis, more clonally expanded than equally common others. Later analysis showed most CMV-associated TCR beta chains appearing HLA-restricted.

Primers: 60 Vbeta forward and 13 Jbeta reverse. Assay used: immunoSEQ multiplex PCR; TCRdb lists only in-frame clones, some missing. This table has about 170,000 clones, approximately 88% appearing once. The sample consisted of PBMCs. The receptor was derived from a boy aged 2 to 9 in good health and CMV-seronegative. The chain employs TRBV11-2 and TRBJ1-2; D remains ambiguous. CDR3 protein: CASSLNRGVYGYTF. In nucleotides, the CDR3 is TGTGCCAGCAGCTTAAATCGGGGTGTCTATGGCTACACCTTC.